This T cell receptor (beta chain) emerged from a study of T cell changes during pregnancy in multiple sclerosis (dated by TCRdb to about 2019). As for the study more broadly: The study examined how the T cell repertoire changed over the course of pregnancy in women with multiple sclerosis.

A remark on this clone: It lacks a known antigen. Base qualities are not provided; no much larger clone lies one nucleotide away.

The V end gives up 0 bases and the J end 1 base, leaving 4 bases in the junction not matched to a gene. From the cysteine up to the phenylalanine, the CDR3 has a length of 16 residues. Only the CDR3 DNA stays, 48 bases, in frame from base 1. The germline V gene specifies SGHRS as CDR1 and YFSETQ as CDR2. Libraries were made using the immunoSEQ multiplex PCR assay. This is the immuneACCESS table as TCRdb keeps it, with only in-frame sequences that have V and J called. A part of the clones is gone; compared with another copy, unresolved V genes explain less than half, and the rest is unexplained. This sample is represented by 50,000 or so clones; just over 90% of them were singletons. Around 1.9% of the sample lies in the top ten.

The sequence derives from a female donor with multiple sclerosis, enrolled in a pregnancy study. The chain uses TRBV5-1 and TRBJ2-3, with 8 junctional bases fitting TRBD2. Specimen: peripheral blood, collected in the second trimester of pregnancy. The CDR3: CASSLGSGGGTDTQYF. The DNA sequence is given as TGCGCCAGCAGCTTGGGGTCGGGAGGGGGCACAGATACGCAGTATTTT.